The 16 T cell receptor beta chains below all came from one sample that was sequenced in a study of Ad26.COV2.S vaccination and SARS-CoV-2 variants. Some clones are missing from TCRdb's copy, which holds only in-frame ones; the method was immunoSEQ multiplex PCR. Of over 400,000 clones in the sample, nearly 90% were seen once. Described treatment: approximately 18 received Ad26.COV2.S at low or high dose, single or two shots; roughly five received placebo; per-sample allocation not given. Following the first vaccine or placebo injection, samples were taken on day 63. The sample consisted of peripheral blood, taken in a trial of Ad26.COV2.S vaccine versus placebo. These receptors came from a person aged 18-60 years who received the Ad26.COV2.S COVID-19 vaccine or a placebo.

This chain joins TRBV4-3 and TRBJ2-3; D might be TRBD1 (5 bases). This CDR3 has 17 amino acids. Trimming took 2 bases from V and 3 from J, leaving 18 bases between them. Germline V gene sequence: CDR1 LGHNA, CDR2 YSLEER. The CDR3 DNA is TGCGCCAGCAGCCAATTAAGGTCGCGGACAACAACAGATACGCAGTATTTT. Translated, it gives CASSQLRSRTTTDTQYF.

The J gene is TRBJ1-1, the V gene TRBV7-8; D is undetermined. The CDR3 spans 13 residues. Germline lookup yields CDR1 SGHVS and CDR2 FQNEAQ. Trimming stripped 5 bases from V and 4 bases from J, with 11 bases between. The CDR3 loop reads CASSRWRGTEAFF. In DNA form, the CDR3 reads TGTGCCAGCAGCCGCTGGCGAGGCACTGAAGCTTTCTTT.

Only a few counts were recorded for this clone. The V gene is TRBV28, the J gene TRBJ2-5, with D possibly being TRBD1 or TRBD2 (5 bases each). Trimming removed 5 bases at V and 6 bases at J, with 16 bases between. Germline V lookup: CDR1 MDHEN, CDR2 SYDVKM. This CDR3 is built from 14 residues. DNA of the CDR3: TGTGCCAGCAGTGCCGCGGGCAGGGTGAAGACCCAGTACTTC. Translation: CASSAAGRVKTQYF.

This clone was observed once. The chain employs TRBV5-4 and TRBJ2-3, with 8 bases that match TRBD2. The CDR3 has 15 residues. J gave up 2 bases and V 7 bases, and 9 bases lay outside the gene matches. Germline V gene data show CDR1 as SGHNT and CDR2 as YYREEE (reference sequence). Written as DNA, the CDR3 is TGTGCCAGCTCCGCCCTAGCGGGCGACACAGATACGCAGTATTTT. Amino acids: CASSALAGDTDTQYF.

The J gene is TRBJ2-1, the V gene TRBV24-1, with 7 bases aligning to TRBD1. Trimming cost V 4 bases and J 0 bases; bases outside gene matches: 11. The CDR3 covers 18 residues. The germline CDR1 and CDR2 sequences are KGHDR and SFDVKD. The CDR3 loop is CATSEDEDRRDSYNEQFF. Here the CDR3 DNA reads TGTGCCACCAGTGAGGACGAGGACAGGCGTGACTCCTACAATGAGCAGTTCTTC.

This chain joins TRBV19 and TRBJ2-3; TRBD1 might be the D (5 bases). Germline CDR1 and CDR2: LNHDA and SQIVND (reference sequence). The V end was cut by 5 bases, the J end by 2 bases, with 11 bases between. CDR3 length: 14 amino acids. CDR3 amino acids: CASSFRTPTDTQYF. The CDR3 nucleotides read TGTGCCAGTAGTTTCCGGACACCCACAGATACGCAGTATTTT.

This clone was detected a few times. V and J are TRBV5-5 and TRBJ1-3; D possibly corresponds to TRBD1 (5 bases). CDR1 SGHKS and CDR2 YYEKEE come from the germline V gene (reference sequence). This CDR3 spans 17 amino acids. V dropped 5 bases and J dropped 0 bases, with 18 bases sitting between them. The CDR3 DNA reads as TGTGCCAGCAGTTGGAGGCTGGGGGTGTCCTCTGGAAACACCATATATTTT. Amino acids: CASSWRLGVSSGNTIYF.

CDR3 loop: CASSHGTGGNTGELFF. CDR3 sequence (DNA): TGCGCCAGCAGCCATGGGACAGGTGGAAACACCGGGGAGCTGTTTTTT. This chain connects TRBV5-1 to TRBJ2-2, with TRBD1 identical over 8 bases. CDR1 SGHRS and CDR2 YFSETQ come from the germline V gene. V lost 4 bases, J lost 2 bases, and 7 bases stayed unmatched. The CDR3 runs 16 residues. Complete variable domain (other parts from reference TRBV5-1 and TRBJ2-2): KAGVTQTPRYLIKTRGQQVTLSCSPISGHRSVSWYQQTPGQGLQFLFEYFSETQRNKGNFPGRFSGRQFSNSRSEMNVSTLELGDSALYLCASSHGTGGNTGELFFGEGSRLTVL.

This chain links TRBV5-1 with TRBJ2-3, with 8 bases aligning to TRBD1. With 0 bases clipped from V and 2 bases from J, the junction kept 5 bases outside the gene matches. Germline V gives CDR1 SGHRS, CDR2 YFSETQ. This CDR3 has 16 residues. CDR3 DNA sequence: TGCGCCAGCAGCTTGGACCAGGGGGCCTCCACAGATACGCAGTATTTT. Its translation is CASSLDQGASTDTQYF.

The V gene is TRBV5-6, the J gene TRBJ2-1; 8 nucleotides align to TRBD2. V was clipped by 1 base and J by 15 bases; unmatched bases: 6. Germline V gene sequence: CDR1 SGHDT, CDR2 YYEEEE. The CDR3 has 12 residues. CDR3 nucleotides: TGTGCCAGCAGCTTGTTACGGGGGGGTCGGTTCTTC. Its protein product is CASSLLRGGRFF.

The V gene is TRBV19, the J gene TRBJ2-1, with 12 bases fitting TRBD2. The V and J ends lost 3 bases and 13 bases, in that order; junction bases with no gene match: 7. Germline assignment: CDR1 LNHDA and CDR2 SQIVND (reference sequence). The CDR3 extends over 14 amino acids. The CDR3 spells CASSIALAGGTQFF. The DNA of the CDR3 is TGTGCCAGTAGTATCGCGCTAGCGGGAGGGACCCAGTTCTTC.

This clone occurred once. The gene calls are TRBV13 and TRBJ2-3; D possibly corresponds to TRBD2 (6 bases). This CDR3 region has 16 residues. Germline V gene data show CDR1 as PRHDT and CDR2 as FYEKMQ (reference sequence). Trimming took off 1 base at V and 1 base at J, with 12 bases between the two ends. The CDR3 DNA is TGTGCCAGCAGCTTAGCTGGTTGGGGGGGCACAGATACGCAGTATTTT. Its protein product is CASSLAGWGGTDTQYF.

The rearrangement links TRBV28 to TRBJ1-1; 9 bases are a match to TRBD1. CDR1 MDHEN and CDR2 SYDVKM come from the germline V gene. The CDR3 is made up of 15 amino acids. Trimming removed 6 bases from V and 5 bases from J; junction bases left unmatched: 10. The CDR3, as DNA: TGTGCCAGCAGCCCTCCCAGGGGACAGGGTACTGAAGCTTTCTTT. This sequence encodes CASSPPRGQGTEAFF.

This clone was found once. The rearrangement joins TRBV2 to TRBJ2-3; D unclear. V was trimmed by 4 bases and J by 4 bases, leaving 9 bases between them. Germline V gives CDR1 SNHLY, CDR2 FYNNEI. There are 13 residues in the CDR3. Here the CDR3 DNA reads TGTGCCAGCAGTGCGAGAAGTGCAGATACGCAGTATTTT. It translates to CASSARSADTQYF. Filled out from reference TRBV2 and TRBJ2-3, the complete variable domain reads EPEVTQTPSHQVTQMGQEVILRCVPISNHLYFYWYRQILGQKVEFLVSFYNNEISEKSEIFDDQFSVERPDGSNFTLKIRSTKLEDSAMYFCASSARSADTQYFGPGTRLTVL.

V usage is TRBV11-1 and J usage is TRBJ2-2, with 7 bases matching TRBD2. Unmatched junction bases numbered 10, after V lost 5 bases and J lost 4 bases. The CDR3 consists of 16 residues. Germline CDR1 is SGHAT and CDR2 is FQDESV (reference sequence). As DNA, the CDR3 is TGTGCCAGCAGCCTACAAAGCGGGACGGGCACCGGGGAGCTGTTTTTT. It translates to CASSLQSGTGTGELFF.

A single count supports this clone. The CDR3 region is CASTPGGILDTQYF. The DNA of the CDR3 is TGTGCCAGCACCCCAGGGGGCATTCTAGATACGCAGTATTTT. J is TRBJ2-3 and V is TRBV9; 8 bases are shared with TRBD1. Unmatched junction bases numbered 8, after V lost 6 bases and J lost 5 bases. Germline V gene lookup returns CDR1 SGDLS and CDR2 YYNGEE. The CDR3 covers 14 residues.